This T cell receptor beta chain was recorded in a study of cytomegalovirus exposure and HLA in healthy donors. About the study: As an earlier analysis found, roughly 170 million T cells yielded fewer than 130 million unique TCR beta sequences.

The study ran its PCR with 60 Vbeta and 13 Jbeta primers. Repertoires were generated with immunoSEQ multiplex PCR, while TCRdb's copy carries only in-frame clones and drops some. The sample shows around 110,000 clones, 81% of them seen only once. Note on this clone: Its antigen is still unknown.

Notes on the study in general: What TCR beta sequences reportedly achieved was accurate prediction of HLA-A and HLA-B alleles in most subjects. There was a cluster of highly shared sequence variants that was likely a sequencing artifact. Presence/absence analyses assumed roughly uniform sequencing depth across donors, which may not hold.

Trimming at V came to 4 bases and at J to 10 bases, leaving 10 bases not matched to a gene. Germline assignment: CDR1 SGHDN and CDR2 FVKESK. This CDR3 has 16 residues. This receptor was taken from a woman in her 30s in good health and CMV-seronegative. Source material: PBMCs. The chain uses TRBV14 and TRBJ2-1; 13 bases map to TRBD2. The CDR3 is CASSPGTSGTDLEQFF. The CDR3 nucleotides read TGTGCCAGCAGCCCAGGGACTAGCGGGACGGATTTGGAGCAGTTCTTC.